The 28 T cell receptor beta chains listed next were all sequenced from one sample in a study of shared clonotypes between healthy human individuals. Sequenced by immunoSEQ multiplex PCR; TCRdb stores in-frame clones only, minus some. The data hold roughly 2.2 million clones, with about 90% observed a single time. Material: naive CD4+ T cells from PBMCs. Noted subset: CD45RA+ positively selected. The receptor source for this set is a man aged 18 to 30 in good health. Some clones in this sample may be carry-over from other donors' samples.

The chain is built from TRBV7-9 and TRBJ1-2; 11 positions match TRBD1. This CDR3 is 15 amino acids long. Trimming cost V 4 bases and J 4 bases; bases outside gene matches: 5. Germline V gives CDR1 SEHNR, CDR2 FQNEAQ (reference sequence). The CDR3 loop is CASSSPGTGGYGYTF. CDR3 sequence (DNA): TGTGCCAGCAGCTCCCCCGGGACAGGGGGCTATGGCTACACCTTC.

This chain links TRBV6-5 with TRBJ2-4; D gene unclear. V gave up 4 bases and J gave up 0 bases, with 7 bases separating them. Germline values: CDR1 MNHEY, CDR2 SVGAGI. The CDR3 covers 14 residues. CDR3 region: CASSLSPAKNIQYF. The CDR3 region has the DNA TGTGCCAGCAGTTTATCCCCAGCCAAAAACATTCAGTACTTC.

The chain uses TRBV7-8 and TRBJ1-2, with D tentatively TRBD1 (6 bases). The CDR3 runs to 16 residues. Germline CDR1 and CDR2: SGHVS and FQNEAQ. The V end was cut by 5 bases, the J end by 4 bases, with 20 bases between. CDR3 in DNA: TGTGCCAGCAGCCCCGGACAGCGGAGGCCTTTCTATGGCTACACCTTC. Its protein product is CASSPGQRRPFYGYTF.

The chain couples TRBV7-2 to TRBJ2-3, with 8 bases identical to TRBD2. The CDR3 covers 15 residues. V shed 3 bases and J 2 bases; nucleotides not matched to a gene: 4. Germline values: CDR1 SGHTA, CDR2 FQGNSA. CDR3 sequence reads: CASSFLAGTTDTQYF. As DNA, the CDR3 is TGTGCCAGCAGCTTCTTAGCGGGAACCACAGATACGCAGTATTTT.

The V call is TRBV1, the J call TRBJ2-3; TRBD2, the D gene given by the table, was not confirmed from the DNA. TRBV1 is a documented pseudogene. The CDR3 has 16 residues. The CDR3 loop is CTSSQRTSGRLDTQYF. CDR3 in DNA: TGCACCAGCAGCCAAAGGACTAGCGGGAGGTTAGATACGCAGTATTTT.

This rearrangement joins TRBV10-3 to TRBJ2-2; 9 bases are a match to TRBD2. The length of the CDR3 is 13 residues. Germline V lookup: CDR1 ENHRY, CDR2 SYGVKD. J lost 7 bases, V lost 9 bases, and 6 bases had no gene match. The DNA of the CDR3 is TGTGCCATTAGCGGGGGCTGGATCGGGGAGCTGTTTTTT. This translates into CAISGGWIGELFF.

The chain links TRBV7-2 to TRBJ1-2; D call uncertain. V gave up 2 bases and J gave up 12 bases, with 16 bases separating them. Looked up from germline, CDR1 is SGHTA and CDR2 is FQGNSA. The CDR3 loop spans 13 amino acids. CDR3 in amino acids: CASSLNGDKANTF. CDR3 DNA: TGTGCCAGCAGCTTAAACGGCGATAAAGCTAACACCTTC.

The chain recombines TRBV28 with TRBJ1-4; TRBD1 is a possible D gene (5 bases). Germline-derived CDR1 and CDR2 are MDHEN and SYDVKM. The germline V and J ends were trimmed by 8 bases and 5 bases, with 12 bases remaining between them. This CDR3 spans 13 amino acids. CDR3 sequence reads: CASRAGPNEKLFF. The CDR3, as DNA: TGTGCCAGCCGAGCGGGACCAAATGAAAAACTGTTTTTT. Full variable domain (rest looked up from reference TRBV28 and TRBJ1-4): DVKVTQSSRYLVKRTGEKVFLECVQDMDHENMFWYRQDPGLGLRLIYFSYDVKMKEKGDIPEGYSVSREKKERFSLILESASTNQTSMYLCASRAGPNEKLFFGSGTQLSVL.

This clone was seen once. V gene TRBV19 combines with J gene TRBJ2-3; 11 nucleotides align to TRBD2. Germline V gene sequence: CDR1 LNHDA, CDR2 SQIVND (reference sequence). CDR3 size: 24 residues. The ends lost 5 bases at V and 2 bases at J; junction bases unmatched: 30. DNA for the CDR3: TGTGCCAGTAGTCCTCGAGACGTTAATTGGGTGACTAGCGGGATGCCCAGGTCCACAGATACGCAGTATTTT. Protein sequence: CASSPRDVNWVTSGMPRSTDTQYF. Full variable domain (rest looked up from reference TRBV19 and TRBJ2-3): DGGITQSPKYLFRKEGQNVTLSCEQNLNHDAMYWYRQDPGQGLRLIYYSQIVNDFQKGDIAEGYSVSREKKESFPLTVTSAQKNPTAFYLCASSPRDVNWVTSGMPRSTDTQYFGPGTRLTVL.

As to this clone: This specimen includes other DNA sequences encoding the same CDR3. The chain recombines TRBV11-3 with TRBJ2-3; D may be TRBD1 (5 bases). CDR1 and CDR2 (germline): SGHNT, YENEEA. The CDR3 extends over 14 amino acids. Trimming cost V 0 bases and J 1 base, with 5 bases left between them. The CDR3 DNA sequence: TGTGCCAGCAGCTTAGACAGGGGCACAGATACGCAGTATTTT. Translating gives CASSLDRGTDTQYF.

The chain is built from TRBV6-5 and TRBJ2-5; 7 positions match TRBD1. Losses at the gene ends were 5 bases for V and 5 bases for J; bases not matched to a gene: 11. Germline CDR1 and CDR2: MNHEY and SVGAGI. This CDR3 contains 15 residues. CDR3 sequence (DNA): TGTGCCAGCAGTCGAACCACAGGGGAGCAGGAGACCCAGTACTTC. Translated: CASSRTTGEQETQYF.

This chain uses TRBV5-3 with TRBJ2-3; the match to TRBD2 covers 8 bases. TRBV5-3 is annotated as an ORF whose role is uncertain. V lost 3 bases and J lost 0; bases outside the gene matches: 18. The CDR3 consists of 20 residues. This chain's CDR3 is CARSYPLGTSGRLSTDTQYF. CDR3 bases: TGTGCCAGAAGCTACCCTCTTGGAACTAGCGGAAGACTTAGCACAGATACGCAGTATTTT.

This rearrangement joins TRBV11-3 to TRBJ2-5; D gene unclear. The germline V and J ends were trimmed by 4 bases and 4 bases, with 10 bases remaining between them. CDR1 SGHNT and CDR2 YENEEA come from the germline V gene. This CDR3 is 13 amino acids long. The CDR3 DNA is TGTGCCAGCAGCTCCCCACGGACAGAGACCCAGTACTTC. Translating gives CASSSPRTETQYF.

CDR3 sequence (DNA): TGCGCCAGCTCCGGACATCCCTATCCCCTTTATGGCTACACCTTC. Amino acids: CASSGHPYPLYGYTF. The chain employs TRBV10-1 and TRBJ1-2; a weak D match, TRBD1 (5 bases). Germline CDR1 reads WNHNN; CDR2 reads SYGVQD (reference sequence). Trimming removed 8 bases at V and 5 bases at J, with 21 bases between. This CDR3 is 15 amino acids long.

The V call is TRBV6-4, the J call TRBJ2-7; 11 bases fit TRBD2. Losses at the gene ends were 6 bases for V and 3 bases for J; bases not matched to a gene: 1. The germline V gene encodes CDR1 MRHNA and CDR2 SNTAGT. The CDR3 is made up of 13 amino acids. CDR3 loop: CASSLAGGYEQYF. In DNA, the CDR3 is TGTGCCAGCAGCCTAGCGGGGGGCTACGAGCAGTACTTC.

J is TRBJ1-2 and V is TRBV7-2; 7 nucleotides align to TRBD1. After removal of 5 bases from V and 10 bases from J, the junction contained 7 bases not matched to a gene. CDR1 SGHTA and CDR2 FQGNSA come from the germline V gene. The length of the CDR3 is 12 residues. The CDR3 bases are TGTGCCAGCAGCGCCCACAGGGGAGACTACACCTTC. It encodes CASSAHRGDYTF.

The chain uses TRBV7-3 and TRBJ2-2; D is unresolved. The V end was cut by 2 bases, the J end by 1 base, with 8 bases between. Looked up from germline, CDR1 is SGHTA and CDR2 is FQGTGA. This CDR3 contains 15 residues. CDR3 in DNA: TGTGCCAGCAGCTTATCCGGGCAGAACACCGGGGAGCTGTTTTTT. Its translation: CASSLSGQNTGELFF.

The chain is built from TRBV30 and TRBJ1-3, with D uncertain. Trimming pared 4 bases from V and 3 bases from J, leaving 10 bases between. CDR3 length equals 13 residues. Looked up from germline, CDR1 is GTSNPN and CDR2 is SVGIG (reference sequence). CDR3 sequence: CAWKERDGNTIYF. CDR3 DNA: TGTGCCTGGAAAGAACGGGATGGAAACACCATATATTTT. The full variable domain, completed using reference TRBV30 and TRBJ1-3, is SQTIHQWPATLVQPVGSPLSLECTVEGTSNPNLYWYRQAAGRGLQLLFYSVGIGQISSEVPQNLSASRPQDRQFILSSKKLLLSDSGFYLCAWKERDGNTIYFGEGSWLTVV.

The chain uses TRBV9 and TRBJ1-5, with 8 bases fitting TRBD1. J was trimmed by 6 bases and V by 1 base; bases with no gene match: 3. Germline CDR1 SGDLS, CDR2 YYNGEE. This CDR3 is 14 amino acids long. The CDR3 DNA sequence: TGTGCCAGCAGCGTAACCGGGACAGGTCAGCCCCAGCATTTT. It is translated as CASSVTGTGQPQHF.

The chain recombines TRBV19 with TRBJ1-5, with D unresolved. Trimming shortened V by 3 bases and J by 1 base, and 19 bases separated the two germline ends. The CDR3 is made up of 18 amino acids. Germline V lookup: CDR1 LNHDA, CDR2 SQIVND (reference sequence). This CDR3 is CASSIYGPKPGSNQPQHF. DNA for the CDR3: TGTGCCAGTAGTATTTACGGGCCCAAACCCGGGAGCAATCAGCCCCAGCATTTT. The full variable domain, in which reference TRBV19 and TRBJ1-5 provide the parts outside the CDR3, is DGGITQSPKYLFRKEGQNVTLSCEQNLNHDAMYWYRQDPGQGLRLIYYSQIVNDFQKGDIAEGYSVSREKKESFPLTVTSAQKNPTAFYLCASSIYGPKPGSNQPQHFGDGTRLSIL.

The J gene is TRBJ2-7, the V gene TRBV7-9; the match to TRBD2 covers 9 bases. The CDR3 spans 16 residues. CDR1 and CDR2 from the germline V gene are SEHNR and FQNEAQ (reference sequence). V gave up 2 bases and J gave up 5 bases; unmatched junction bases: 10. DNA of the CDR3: TGTGCCAGCAGCTTAAGGCTAGCGGGGAGTGTTGACGAGCAGTACTTC. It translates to CASSLRLAGSVDEQYF.

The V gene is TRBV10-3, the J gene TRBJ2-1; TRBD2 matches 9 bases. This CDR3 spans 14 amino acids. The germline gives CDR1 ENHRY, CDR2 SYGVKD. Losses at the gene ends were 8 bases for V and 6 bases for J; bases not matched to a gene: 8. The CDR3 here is CAISAGGWGNEQFF. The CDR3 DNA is TGTGCCATCTCAGCGGGAGGATGGGGCAATGAGCAGTTCTTC.

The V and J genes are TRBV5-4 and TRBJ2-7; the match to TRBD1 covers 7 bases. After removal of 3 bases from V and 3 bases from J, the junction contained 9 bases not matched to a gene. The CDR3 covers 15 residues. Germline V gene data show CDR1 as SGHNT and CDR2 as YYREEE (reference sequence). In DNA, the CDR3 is TGTGCCAGCAGCTCCCAAGGGGGCAAGAGCTACGAGCAGTACTTC. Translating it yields CASSSQGGKSYEQYF.

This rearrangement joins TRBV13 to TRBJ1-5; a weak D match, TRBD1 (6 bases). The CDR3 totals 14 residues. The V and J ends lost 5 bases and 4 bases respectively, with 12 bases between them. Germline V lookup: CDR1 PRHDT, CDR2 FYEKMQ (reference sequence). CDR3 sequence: CASSAQGGNQPQHF. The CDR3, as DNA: TGTGCCAGCAGCGCACAGGGTGGGAATCAGCCCCAGCATTTT.

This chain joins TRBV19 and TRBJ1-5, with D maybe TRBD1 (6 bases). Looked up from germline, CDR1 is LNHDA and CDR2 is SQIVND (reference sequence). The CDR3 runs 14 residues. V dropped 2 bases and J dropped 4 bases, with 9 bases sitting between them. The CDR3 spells CASSIQGRNQPQHF. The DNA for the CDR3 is TGTGCCAGTAGTATACAGGGGAGGAATCAGCCCCAGCATTTT.

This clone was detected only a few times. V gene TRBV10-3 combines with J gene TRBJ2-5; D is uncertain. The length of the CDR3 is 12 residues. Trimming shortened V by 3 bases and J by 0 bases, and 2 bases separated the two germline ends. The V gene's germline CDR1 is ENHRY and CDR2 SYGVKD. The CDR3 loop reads CAISDNQETQYF. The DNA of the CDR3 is TGTGCCATCAGTGACAACCAAGAGACCCAGTACTTC.

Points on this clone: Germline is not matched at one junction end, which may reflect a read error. The CDR3 DNA reads TGTGCCAGCAGCCTAGCGGGAGTGCTAAATGAGCAGTTCTTC. Protein: CASSLAGVLNEQFF. The chain employs TRBV7-9 and TRBJ2-1, with 10 bases aligning to TRBD2. The CDR3 contains 14 residues. CDR1 SEHNR and CDR2 FQNEAQ come from the germline V gene (reference sequence).

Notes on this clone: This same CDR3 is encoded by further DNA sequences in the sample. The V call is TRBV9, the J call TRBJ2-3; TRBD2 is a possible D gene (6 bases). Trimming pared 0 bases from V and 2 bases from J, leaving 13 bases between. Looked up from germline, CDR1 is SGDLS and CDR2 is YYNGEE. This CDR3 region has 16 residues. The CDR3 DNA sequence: TGTGCCAGCAGCGTAGCGGCTAGCGCTTACACAGATACGCAGTATTTT. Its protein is CASSVAASAYTDTQYF.